This T cell receptor beta chain originates from a study of technical replicates of blood from a handful of donors. The V end lost 0 bases, the J end lost 2 bases, and 17 bases lay between the germline ends. CDR3 size: 18 residues. Germline CDR1 reads SEHNR; CDR2 reads FQNEAQ (reference sequence). Sequencing was performed with immunoSEQ multiplex PCR; in TCRdb, only in-frame clones are kept and a portion is missing. The table records about 85,000 clones, about 94% of them present only once. The receptor comes from a human donor in good health. J is TRBJ1-5 and V is TRBV7-9; maybe TRBD1 (5 bases). Sequences were obtained from T cells isolated from PBMCs. CDR3 residues: CASSLAQAPGLGNQPQHF. Here the CDR3 DNA reads TGTGCCAGCAGCTTAGCTCAGGCTCCAGGGTTGGGCAATCAGCCCCAGCATTTT.